This T cell receptor (beta chain) was retrieved from a study of shared clonotypes between healthy human individuals. Study-wide context: Researchers assigned three CD4 naive, three CD4 memory, two CD8 naive and one CD8 memory plate to each donor. Study observations and caveats: It was observed that around 5% of naive CD4 clonotypes were shared across several donors. Estimated richness was generally greater in naive than memory subsets.

Germline CDR1 is LNHDA and CDR2 is SQIVND (reference sequence). There are 14 residues in the CDR3. V dropped 1 base and J dropped 4 bases, with 10 bases sitting between them. As to this clone: The target antigen is unknown.

It was CD45RO-negative cells, positively selected for CCR7, that made up naive CD8 cells, with terminally differentiated effector memory CD45RA+ cells excluded. The method was immunoSEQ multiplex PCR; TCRdb's version includes in-frame clones alone and lacks a portion of them. The sample records about 2 million clones, approximately 95% being singletons. The clonotype comes from a man between 18 and 29 years old in good health. Material for sequencing was naive CD8+ T cells sorted from blood. The J gene is TRBJ1-2, the V gene TRBV19; D remains ambiguous. The CDR3 spells CASSIAWVSYGYTF. The CDR3 nucleotides read TGTGCCAGTAGTATAGCTTGGGTGAGCTATGGCTACACCTTC.